This entry lists 17 T cell receptor beta chains sequenced from one sample in a study of T cells in Graves' hyperthyroidism and ophthalmopathy. TCR beta CDR3 regions were amplified from RNA transcripts. First-round RT-PCR targeting the TCR CDR3 was performed with the HTBI primer set. TCRdb passed the multiplex PCR reads through MiXCR, listing each CDR3 protein once. The sample holds roughly 700,000 distinct CDR3 sequences, 14% seen once. Sequences were obtained from blood. All receptors come from a woman younger than 30 with Graves' hyperthyroidism.

As for this clonotype: The junction departs from the called germline gene at one end, perhaps through a read error. V is TRBV11-1 and J is TRBJ2-1; D possibly uses TRBD1 or TRBD2 (5 bases each). Germline assignment: CDR1 SGHAT and CDR2 FQDESV (reference sequence). This CDR3 contains 16 residues. CDR3 nucleotides: TGTGCCAGCAGTTTAGACCGGGACGGCTCCTACAATGAGCAGTTCTTC. Amino acids: CASSLDRDGSYNEQFF.

J is TRBJ2-2 and V is TRBV20-1; D ambiguous. V lost 6 bases to trimming and J lost 0 bases, with 8 bases between them. CDR3 length: 13 amino acids. Germline-derived CDR1 and CDR2 are DFQATT and SNEGSKA (reference sequence). CDR3 coding DNA: TGCAGTGCCGGACCCACGAACACCGGGGAGCTGTTTTTT. Amino acid sequence: CSAGPTNTGELFF.

This clonotype was seen more than once but under ten times. The chain uses TRBV20-1 and TRBJ2-2; D might be TRBD2 (7 bases). Germline values: CDR1 DFQATT, CDR2 SNEGSKA (reference sequence). The V and J ends lost 5 bases and 5 bases respectively, with 21 bases between them. The CDR3 covers 16 residues. Written as DNA, the CDR3 is TGCAGTGCTCCACGTTGGGGGGGCCTAGGGACCGGGGAGCTGTTTTTT. Residues: CSAPRWGGLGTGELFF.

At least ten counts were recorded for this clonotype. This chain connects TRBV18 to TRBJ2-3; D remains ambiguous. Germline assignment: CDR1 KGHSH and CDR2 LQKENI. Trimming left V 8 bases short and J 4 bases short, with 13 bases between. The CDR3 length is 13 residues. The CDR3 sequence: CASALPSADTQYF. The DNA of the CDR3 is TGTGCCAGCGCACTACCTAGTGCAGATACGCAGTATTTT.

The J gene is TRBJ2-6, the V gene TRBV11-3; D ambiguous. CDR3 length: 15 residues. With 2 bases removed from V and 4 bases from J, the gap between germline ends came to 9 bases. Looked up from germline, CDR1 is SGHNT and CDR2 is YENEEA. CDR3 DNA sequence: TGTGCCAGCAGCTTACTGACCGCAGGGGCCAACGTCCTGACTTTC. It codes for CASSLLTAGANVLTF. Filled out from reference TRBV11-3 and TRBJ2-6, the complete variable domain reads EAGVVQSPRYKIIEKKQPVAFWCNPISGHNTLYWYLQNLGQGPELLIRYENEEAVDDSQLPKDRFSAERLKGVDSTLKIQPAELGDSAVYLCASSLLTAGANVLTFGAGSRLTVL.

The table lists this clonotype with a few counts. The chain has TRBV9 and TRBJ2-7; tentative D call: TRBD2 (5 bases). The CDR3 extends over 14 amino acids. Germline-derived CDR1 and CDR2 are SGDLS and YYNGEE. V was clipped by 4 bases and J by 0 bases, with 11 bases between them. CDR3 coding DNA: TGTGCCAGCAGCCCCCCAGCGGACTCCTACGAGCAGTACTTC. Residues: CASSPPADSYEQYF.

This chain joins TRBV6-2 or TRBV6-3 and TRBJ1-5; D perhaps matches TRBD1 (5 bases). The CDR3 totals 13 residues. Germline V lookup: CDR1 MNHEY, CDR2 SVGEGT. Trimming shortened V by 5 bases and J by 5 bases, and 10 bases separated the two germline ends. CDR3 in amino acids: CASSSRVHQPQHF. CDR3 nucleotides: TGTGCCAGCAGTAGCAGGGTTCATCAGCCCCAGCATTTT.

This sequence joins TRBV28 and TRBJ1-2; 7 positions agree with TRBD1. Germline values: CDR1 MDHEN, CDR2 SYDVKM. CDR3 length equals 12 residues. Trimming took 7 bases from V and 7 from J; bases not matched to a gene: 6. The CDR3 nucleotides are TGTGCCAGCATCCAGGGGGGCTGTGGCTACACCTTC. Translating gives CASIQGGCGYTF.

The chain has TRBV20-1 and TRBJ2-3; 11 bases agree with TRBD2. The length of the CDR3 is 14 residues. With 5 bases clipped from V and 2 bases from J, the junction kept 3 bases outside the gene matches. Germline-derived CDR1 and CDR2 are DFQATT and SNEGSKA (reference sequence). CDR3 nucleotides: TGCAGTGCTGTACTAGCGGGAGTCACAGATACGCAGTATTTT. Translated, it gives CSAVLAGVTDTQYF.

This clonotype appeared a few times. The chain recombines TRBV20-1 with TRBJ1-5, with no clear D. The CDR3 totals 14 residues. The germline CDR1 and CDR2 sequences are DFQATT and SNEGSKA (reference sequence). V lost 3 bases to trimming and J lost 0 bases, with 9 bases between them. CDR3 sequence: CSARRSYSNQPQHF. The CDR3 coding sequence is TGCAGTGCTAGGAGGTCGTATAGCAATCAGCCCCAGCATTTT.

This clonotype was seen many times. This rearrangement joins TRBV20-1 to TRBJ2-7; perhaps TRBD1 as D (6 bases). The germline V gene has CDR1 DFQATT and CDR2 SNEGSKA (reference sequence). The CDR3 has 15 amino acids. V lost 1 base to trimming and J lost 1 base, with 14 bases between them. The CDR3 DNA reads as TGCAGTGCTAGAGCCCGTAGGGACATTTCCTACGAGCAGTACTTC. Translated: CSARARRDISYEQYF.

This clonotype was detected only a few times. The chain employs TRBV20-1 and TRBJ1-1; D perhaps matches TRBD1 (5 bases). The germline CDR1 and CDR2 sequences are DFQATT and SNEGSKA (reference sequence). Between the trimmed V and J ends, which lost 6 bases and 11 bases, there was a span of 19 bases. The CDR3 runs to 12 residues. CDR3 residues: CSAAPGDVRAFF. In DNA, the CDR3 is TGCAGTGCGGCCCCGGGGGACGTTCGGGCTTTCTTT.

In this sample, this clonotype turned up a few times. The CDR3 region is CASSSKGLAADTQYF. The CDR3 coding sequence is TGCGCCAGCAGCTCTAAGGGGTTGGCGGCAGATACGCAGTATTTT. This rearrangement joins TRBV4-3 to TRBJ2-3; tentatively, D is TRBD1 (5 bases). Trimming stripped 5 bases from V and 4 bases from J, with 16 bases between. CDR3 length equals 15 residues. The germline V gene has CDR1 LGHNA and CDR2 YSLEER.

The table lists this clonotype with a few counts. A much bigger clone sits one base away, suggesting this may be a read error. The chain links TRBV10-3 to TRBJ1-1, with 7 bases matching TRBD1. CDR1 ENHRY and CDR2 SYGVKD come from the germline V gene. The ends lost 10 bases at V and 11 bases at J; junction bases unmatched: 19. The CDR3 is 14 amino acids. The CDR3 spells CATGGGTELTDAFF. The CDR3 DNA sequence: TGTGCCACCGGGGGCGGGACAGAGTTGACCGACGCTTTCTTT.

This clonotype was seen repeatedly, ten times or more. This chain uses TRBV24-1 with TRBJ2-1, with D maybe TRBD1 (5 bases). V lost 3 bases, J lost 6 bases, and 14 bases lay in between. Germline assignment: CDR1 KGHDR and CDR2 SFDVKD. This CDR3 is 15 amino acids long. CDR3 nucleotides: TGTGCCACCAGTGATGCAGGGCCAGTAGTCAATGAGCAGTTCTTC. Amino acids: CATSDAGPVVNEQFF.

Points on this clonotype: Being one base from a much bigger clone, this may be a read error. V gene TRBV29-1 combines with J gene TRBJ1-5; weak D call: TRBD1 (6 bases). Looked up from germline, CDR1 is SQVTM and CDR2 is ANQGSEA. CDR3 length: 15 amino acids. CDR3 DNA: TGCGGCGTTAGGTACAGGGAAGGGAGCAATCAGCCCCAGCATTTT. Amino acids: CGVRYREGSNQPQHF.

This clonotype showed up just a few times. The chain joins TRBV20-1 to TRBJ1-3, with a possible D match to TRBD1 (5 bases). The CDR3 is 14 residues long. Trimming took 1 base from V and 2 from J, leaving 9 bases between them. CDR1 and CDR2 from the germline V gene are DFQATT and SNEGSKA (reference sequence). The CDR3 spells CSARARTTGNTIYF. In DNA form, the CDR3 reads TGCAGTGCTAGAGCCCGGACAACTGGAAACACCATATATTTT.